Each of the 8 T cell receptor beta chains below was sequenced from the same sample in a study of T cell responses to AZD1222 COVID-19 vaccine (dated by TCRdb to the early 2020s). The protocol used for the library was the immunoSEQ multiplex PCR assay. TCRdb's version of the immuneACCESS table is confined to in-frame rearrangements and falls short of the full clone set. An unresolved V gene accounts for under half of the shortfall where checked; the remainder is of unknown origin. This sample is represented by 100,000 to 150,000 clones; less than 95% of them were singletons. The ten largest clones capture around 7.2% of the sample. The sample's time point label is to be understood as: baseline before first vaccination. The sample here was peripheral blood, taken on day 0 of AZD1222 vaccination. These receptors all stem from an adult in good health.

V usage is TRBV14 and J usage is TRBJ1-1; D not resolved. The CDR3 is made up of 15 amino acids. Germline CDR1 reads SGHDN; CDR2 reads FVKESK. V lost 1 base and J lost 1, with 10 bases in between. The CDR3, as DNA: TGTGCCAGCAGCCAAGTAATAAGCGGGAACACTGAAGCTTTCTTT. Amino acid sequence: CASSQVISGNTEAFF.

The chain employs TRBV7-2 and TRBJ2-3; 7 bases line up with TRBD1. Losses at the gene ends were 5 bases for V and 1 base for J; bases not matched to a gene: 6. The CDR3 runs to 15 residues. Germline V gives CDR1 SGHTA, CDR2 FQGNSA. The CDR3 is CASSTGTDGTDTQYF. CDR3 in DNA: TGTGCCAGCAGCACCGGGACAGACGGCACAGATACGCAGTATTTT. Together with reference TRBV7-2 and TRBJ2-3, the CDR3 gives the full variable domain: GAGVSQSPSNKVTEKGKDVELRCDPISGHTALYWYRQSLGQGLEFLIYFQGNSAPDKSGLPSDRFSAERTGGSVSTLTIQRTQQEDSAVYLCASSTGTDGTDTQYFGPGTRLTVL.

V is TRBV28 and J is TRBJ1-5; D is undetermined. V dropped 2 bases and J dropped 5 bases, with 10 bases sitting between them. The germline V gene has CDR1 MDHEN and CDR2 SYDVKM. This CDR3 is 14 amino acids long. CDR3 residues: CASSLRRLDQPQHF. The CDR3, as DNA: TGTGCCAGCAGTTTACGGCGTTTAGATCAGCCCCAGCATTTT.

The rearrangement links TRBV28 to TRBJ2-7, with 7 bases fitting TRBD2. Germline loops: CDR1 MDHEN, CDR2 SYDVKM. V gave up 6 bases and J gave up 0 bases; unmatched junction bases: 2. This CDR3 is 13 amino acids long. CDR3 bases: TGTGCCAGCAGACTAGCGTTCTCCTACGAGCAGTACTTC. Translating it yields CASRLAFSYEQYF.

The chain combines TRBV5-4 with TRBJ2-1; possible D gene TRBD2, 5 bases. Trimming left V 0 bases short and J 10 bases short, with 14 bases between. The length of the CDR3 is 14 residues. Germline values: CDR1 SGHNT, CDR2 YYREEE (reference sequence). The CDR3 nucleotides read TGTGCCAGCAGCTTGGGGACTTTTAAGGGAGAGCAGTTCTTC. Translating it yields CASSLGTFKGEQFF.

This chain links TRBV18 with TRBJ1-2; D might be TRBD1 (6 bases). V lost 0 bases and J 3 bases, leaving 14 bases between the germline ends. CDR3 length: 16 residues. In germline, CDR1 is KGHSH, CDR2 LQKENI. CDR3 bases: TGTGCCAGCTCACCACCGGGGGCCGGTGGGGACTATGGCTACACCTTC. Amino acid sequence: CASSPPGAGGDYGYTF.

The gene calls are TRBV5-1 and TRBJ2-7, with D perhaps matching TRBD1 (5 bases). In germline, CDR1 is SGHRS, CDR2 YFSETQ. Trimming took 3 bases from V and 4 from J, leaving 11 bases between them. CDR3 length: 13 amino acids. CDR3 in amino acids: CASSYKGLYEQYF. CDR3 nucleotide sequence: TGCGCCAGCAGCTATAAGGGGTTGTACGAGCAGTACTTC.

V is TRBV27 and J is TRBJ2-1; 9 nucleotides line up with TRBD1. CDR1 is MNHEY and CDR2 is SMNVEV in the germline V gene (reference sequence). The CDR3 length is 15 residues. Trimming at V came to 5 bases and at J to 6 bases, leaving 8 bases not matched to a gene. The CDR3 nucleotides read TGTGCCAGCAGTAAGTGGACAGGGGTTGGCAATGAGCAGTTCTTC. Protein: CASSKWTGVGNEQFF.